This paragraph covers one T cell receptor (beta chain) sequence. Its antigen remains unidentified. The data stem from a study of shared clonotypes between healthy human individuals. Overall study findings and caveats: A handful of donors showed sharing of roughly 5% of naive CD4 clonotypes.

For every subset, genomic DNA was evenly distributed across several immunoSEQ plates. Sequenced by immunoSEQ multiplex PCR; TCRdb stores in-frame clones only, minus some. Of just over 2,000,000 clones listed, 95% were seen once; the top ten hold 0.1% to 0.15%. Subsets obtained from CD4+ cells comprised CD45RA+ naive and CD45RA-negative memory cells. Germline V lookup: CDR1 KGHSH, CDR2 LQKENI. CDR3 length: 15 residues. Trimming stripped 2 bases from V and 3 bases from J, with 14 bases between. This clonotype was sampled from a man aged 18 to 29 in good health. The sequenced sample consisted of naive CD4+ T cells sorted from blood. Subset here: CD45RA+ positively selected. The rearrangement links TRBV18 to TRBJ2-7; a possible D gene is TRBD1 (7 bases). In DNA, the CDR3 is TGTGCCAGCTCACCAGGGGCGGGACAGAACTACGAGCAGTACTTC. Translated, it gives CASSPGAGQNYEQYF.